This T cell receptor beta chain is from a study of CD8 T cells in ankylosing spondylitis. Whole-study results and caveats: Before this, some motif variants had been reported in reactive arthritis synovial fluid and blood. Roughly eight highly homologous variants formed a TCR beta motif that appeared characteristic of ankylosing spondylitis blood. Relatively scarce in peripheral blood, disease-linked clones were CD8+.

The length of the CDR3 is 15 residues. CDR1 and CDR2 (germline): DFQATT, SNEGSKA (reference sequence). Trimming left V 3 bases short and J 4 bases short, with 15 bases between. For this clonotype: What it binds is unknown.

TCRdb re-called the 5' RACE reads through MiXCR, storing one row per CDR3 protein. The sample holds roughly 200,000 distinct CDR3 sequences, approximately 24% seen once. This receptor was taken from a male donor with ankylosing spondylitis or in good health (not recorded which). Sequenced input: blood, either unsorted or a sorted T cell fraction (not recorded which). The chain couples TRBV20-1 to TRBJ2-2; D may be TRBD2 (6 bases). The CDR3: CSASPGTPLTGELFF. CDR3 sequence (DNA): TGCAGTGCTAGCCCCGGGACTCCTCTCACCGGGGAGCTGTTTTTT.